The 3 T cell receptor beta chains presented below share a single source sample, sequenced in a study of blood T cell repertoires in COVID-19. Generated by immunoSEQ multiplex PCR, the TCRdb table keeps only in-frame clones and is missing some. Among roughly 350,000 clones listed, roughly 90% were seen once. Sequencing input: peripheral blood. These receptors were obtained from a woman between 70 and 85 years old with COVID-19, enrolled during active disease.

In this sample, this clone turned up once. V gene TRBV6-5 combines with J gene TRBJ2-7; 13 nucleotides match TRBD2. Germline CDR1 is MNHEY and CDR2 is SVGAGI. V was pared by 5 bases and J by 5 bases, with 6 bases of the junction left unmatched. The CDR3 contains 15 residues. The CDR3 coding sequence is TGTGCCAGCAGTCGACTAGCGGGGGGCATCGACGAGCAGTACTTC. It codes for CASSRLAGGIDEQYF.

In this sample, this clone turned up once. This chain connects TRBV5-1 to TRBJ2-3, with D maybe TRBD1 (6 bases). CDR3 size: 13 residues. Germline CDR1 SGHRS, CDR2 YFSETQ. V was trimmed by 4 bases and J by 5 bases, leaving 11 bases between them. The CDR3: CASSNVGGDTQYF. The CDR3 nucleotides read TGCGCCAGCAGCAATGTAGGGGGAGATACGCAGTATTTT.

The chain carries TRBV5-4 and TRBJ1-2; D might be TRBD1 (5 bases). V lost 3 bases and J lost 4, with 16 bases in between. This CDR3 contains 15 residues. The V gene's germline CDR1 is SGHNT and CDR2 YYREEE (reference sequence). The CDR3 reads CASSSPHRGSYGYTF. CDR3 sequence (DNA): TGTGCCAGCAGCTCCCCTCATCGGGGGAGCTATGGCTACACCTTC. Full variable domain (missing parts from reference TRBV5-4 and TRBJ1-2): ETGVTQSPTHLIKTRGQQVTLRCSSQSGHNTVSWYQQALGQGPQFIFQYYREEENGRGNFPPRFSGLQFPNYSSELNVNALELDDSALYLCASSSPHRGSYGYTFGSGTRLTVV.